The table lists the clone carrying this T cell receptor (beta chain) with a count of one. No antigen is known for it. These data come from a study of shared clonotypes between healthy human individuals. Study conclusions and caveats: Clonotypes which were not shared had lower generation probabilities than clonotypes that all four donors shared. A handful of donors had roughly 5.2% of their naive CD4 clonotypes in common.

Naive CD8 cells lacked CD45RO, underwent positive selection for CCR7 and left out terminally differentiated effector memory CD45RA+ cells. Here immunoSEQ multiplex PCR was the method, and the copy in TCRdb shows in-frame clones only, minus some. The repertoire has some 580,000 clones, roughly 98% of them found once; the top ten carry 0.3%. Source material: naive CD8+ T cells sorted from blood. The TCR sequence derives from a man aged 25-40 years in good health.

The CDR3 sequence is CASSSIDNEQFF. CDR3 DNA sequence: TGTGCCAGCAGCTCGATTGACAATGAGCAGTTCTTC. The chain recombines TRBV7-6 with TRBJ2-1; D not resolved. CDR3 length: 12 amino acids. V was clipped by 4 bases and J by 5 bases, with 6 bases between them. The germline CDR1 and CDR2 sequences are SGHVS and FNYEAQ.